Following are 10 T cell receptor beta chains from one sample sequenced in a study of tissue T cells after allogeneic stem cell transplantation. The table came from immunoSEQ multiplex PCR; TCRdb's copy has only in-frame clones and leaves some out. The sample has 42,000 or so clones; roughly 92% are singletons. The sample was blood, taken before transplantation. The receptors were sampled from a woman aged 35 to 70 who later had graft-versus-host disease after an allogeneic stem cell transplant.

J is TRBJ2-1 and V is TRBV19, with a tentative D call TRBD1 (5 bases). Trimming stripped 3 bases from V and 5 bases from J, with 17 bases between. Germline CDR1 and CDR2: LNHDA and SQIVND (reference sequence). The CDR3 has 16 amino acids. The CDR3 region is CASSIWSGNIHNEQFF. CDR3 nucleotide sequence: TGTGCCAGTAGTATCTGGTCAGGGAACATCCACAATGAGCAGTTCTTC.

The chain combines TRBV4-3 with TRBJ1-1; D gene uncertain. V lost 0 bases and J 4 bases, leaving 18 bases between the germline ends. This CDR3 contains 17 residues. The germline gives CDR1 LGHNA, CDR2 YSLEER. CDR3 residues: CASSQEAPDRLVTEAFF. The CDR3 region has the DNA TGCGCCAGCAGCCAAGAGGCTCCGGACCGCCTAGTCACTGAAGCTTTCTTT.

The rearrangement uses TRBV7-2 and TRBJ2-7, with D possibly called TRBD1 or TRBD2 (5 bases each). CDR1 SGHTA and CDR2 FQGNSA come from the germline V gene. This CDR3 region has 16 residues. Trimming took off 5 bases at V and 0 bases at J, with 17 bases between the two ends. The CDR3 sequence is CASSTTRDASSYEQYF. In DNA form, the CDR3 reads TGTGCCAGCAGCACTACCCGGGACGCGTCCTCCTACGAGCAGTACTTC.

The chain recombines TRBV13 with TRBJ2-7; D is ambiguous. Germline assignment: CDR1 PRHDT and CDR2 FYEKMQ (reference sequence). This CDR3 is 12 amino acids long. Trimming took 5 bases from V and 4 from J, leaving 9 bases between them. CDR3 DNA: TGTGCCAGCAGCAGACGAAATTACGAGCAGTACTTC. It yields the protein CASSRRNYEQYF.

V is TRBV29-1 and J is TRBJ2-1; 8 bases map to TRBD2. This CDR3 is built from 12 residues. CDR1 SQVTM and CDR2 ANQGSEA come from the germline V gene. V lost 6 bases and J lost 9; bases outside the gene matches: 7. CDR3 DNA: TGCAGCGTGCGGGGGGCGTCTGGTGAGCAGTTCTTC. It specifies CSVRGASGEQFF.

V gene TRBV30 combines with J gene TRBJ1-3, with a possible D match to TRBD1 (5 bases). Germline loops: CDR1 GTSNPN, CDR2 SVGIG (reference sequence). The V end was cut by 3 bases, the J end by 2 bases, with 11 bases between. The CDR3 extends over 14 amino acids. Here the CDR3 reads CAWRDSGAGNTIYF. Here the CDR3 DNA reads TGTGCCTGGAGAGACAGTGGGGCTGGAAACACCATATATTTT.

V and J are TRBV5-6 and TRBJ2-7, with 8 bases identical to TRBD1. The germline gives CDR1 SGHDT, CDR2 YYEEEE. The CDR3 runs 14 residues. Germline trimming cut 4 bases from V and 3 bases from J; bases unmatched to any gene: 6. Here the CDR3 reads CASSGWDRLYEQYF. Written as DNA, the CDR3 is TGTGCCAGCAGCGGATGGGACAGGCTCTACGAGCAGTACTTC.

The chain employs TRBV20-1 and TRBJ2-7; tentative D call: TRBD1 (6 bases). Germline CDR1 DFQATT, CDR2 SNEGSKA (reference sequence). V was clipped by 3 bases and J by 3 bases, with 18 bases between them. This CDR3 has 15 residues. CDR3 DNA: TGCAGTGCTAGTTCGGTAACAGGGAAATTCTACGAGCAGTACTTC. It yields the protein CSASSVTGKFYEQYF.

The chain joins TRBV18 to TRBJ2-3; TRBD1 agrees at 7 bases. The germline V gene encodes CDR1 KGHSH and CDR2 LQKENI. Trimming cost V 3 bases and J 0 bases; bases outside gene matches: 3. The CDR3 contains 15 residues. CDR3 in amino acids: CASSPGQLSTDTQYF. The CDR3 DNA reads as TGTGCCAGCTCACCGGGACAGCTAAGCACAGATACGCAGTATTTT.

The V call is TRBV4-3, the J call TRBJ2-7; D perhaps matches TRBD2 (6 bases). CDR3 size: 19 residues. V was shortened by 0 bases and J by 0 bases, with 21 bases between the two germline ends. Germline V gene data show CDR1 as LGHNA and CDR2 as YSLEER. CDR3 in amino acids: CASSQDWPPGAGSSYEQYF. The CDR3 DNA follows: TGCGCCAGCAGCCAAGATTGGCCCCCCGGGGCGGGGAGCTCCTACGAGCAGTACTTC.